This is a list of T cell receptor beta chains from one sample in a study of Ad26.COV2.S vaccination and SARS-CoV-2 variants. The method was immunoSEQ multiplex PCR; TCRdb's version includes in-frame clones alone and lacks a portion of them. The repertoire consists of hundreds of thousands of clones, with around 90% occurring once and the leading ten covering more than 9%. The sequencing used peripheral blood, collected in a trial of Ad26.COV2.S vaccine versus placebo. These receptors all stem from a person aged 18-65 years who received the Ad26.COV2.S COVID-19 vaccine or a placebo. The CDR3 runs from the conserved cysteine through the conserved F or W. D genes are given only for firm matches. Clone size is stated in some rows and not others, as once, few, many or a class when expanded.

D gene: TRBD1; CDR3 length: 14; V gene: TRBV7-2; J gene: TRBJ2-3; clone size: .; CDR3 DNA: TGTGCCAGCTCCACCCGACAGGGGGCAGATACGCAGTATTTT; CDR3 protein: CASSTRQGADTQYF
D gene: TRBD1; CDR3 length: 14; V gene: TRBV7-9; J gene: TRBJ1-6; clone size: few; CDR3 DNA: TGTGCCAGCAGCTCGGGACAGGGTAATTCACCCCTCCACTTT; CDR3 protein: CASSSGQGNSPLHF
D gene: .; CDR3 length: 17; V gene: TRBV19; J gene: TRBJ2-3; clone size: once; CDR3 DNA: TGTGCCAGTAGTATTTCTAGATTCGAGGGCCAGGGAGATACGCAGTATTTT; CDR3 protein: CASSISRFEGQGDTQYF
D gene: .; CDR3 length: 13; V gene: TRBV30; J gene: TRBJ1-5; clone size: .; CDR3 DNA: TGTGCCTGGAGTGTACTTGTAGATCAGCCCCAGCATTTT; CDR3 protein: CAWSVLVDQPQHF
D gene: .; CDR3 length: 11; V gene: TRBV20-1; J gene: TRBJ2-1; clone size: .; CDR3 DNA: TGCAGTGCTATCCTTCTCGATGAGCAGTTCTTC; CDR3 protein: CSAILLDEQFF
D gene: .; CDR3 length: 13; V gene: TRBV5-5; J gene: TRBJ2-5; clone size: .; CDR3 DNA: TGTGCCAGCAGGCGGGCAGCTGGGGAGACCCAGTACTTC; CDR3 protein: CASRRAAGETQYF
D gene: TRBD1; CDR3 length: 15; V gene: TRBV28; J gene: TRBJ2-1; clone size: .; CDR3 DNA: TGTGCCAGCAGTGGAGCGACAGGGGCCTACAATGAGCAGTTCTTC; CDR3 protein: CASSGATGAYNEQFF
D gene: .; CDR3 length: 15; V gene: TRBV5-6; J gene: TRBJ2-1; clone size: .; CDR3 DNA: TGTGCCAGCACCTGGGACGGGCCCCTTGACAATGAGCAGTTCTTC; CDR3 protein: CASTWDGPLDNEQFF
D gene: TRBD2; CDR3 length: 17; V gene: TRBV13; J gene: TRBJ2-3; clone size: .; CDR3 DNA: TGTGCCAGCAGCCTCGTAGGACTAGCGGGAGGCCCAGATACGCAGTATTTT; CDR3 protein: CASSLVGLAGGPDTQYF
D gene: TRBD2; CDR3 length: 16; V gene: TRBV9; J gene: TRBJ2-7; clone size: .; CDR3 DNA: TGTGCCAGCAGCGTAGGTGGGACTAGCGGGAGGTACGAGCAGTACTTC; CDR3 protein: CASSVGGTSGRYEQYF
D gene: TRBD1; CDR3 length: 15; V gene: TRBV7-9; J gene: TRBJ1-4; clone size: few; CDR3 DNA: TGTGCCAGCAGCTTAAAGGACAGGGGGCTGGAAAAACTGTTTTTT; CDR3 protein: CASSLKDRGLEKLFF
D gene: .; CDR3 length: 12; V gene: TRBV12-3/TRBV12-4; J gene: TRBJ2-1; clone size: .; CDR3 DNA: TGTGCCAGCAGTTTAAATACTTATGAGCAGTTCTTC; CDR3 protein: CASSLNTYEQFF
D gene: .; CDR3 length: 13; V gene: TRBV7-2; J gene: TRBJ2-7; clone size: .; CDR3 DNA: TGTGCCAGCGCCGGGGCGAGCTCCTACGAGCAGTACTTC; CDR3 protein: CASAGASSYEQYF
D gene: .; CDR3 length: 15; V gene: TRBV11-1; J gene: TRBJ2-3; clone size: .; CDR3 DNA: TGTGCCAGCAGCTTAACGTGGACATACACAGATACGCAGTATTTT; CDR3 protein: CASSLTWTYTDTQYF
D gene: .; CDR3 length: 13; V gene: TRBV10-3; J gene: TRBJ1-2; clone size: .; CDR3 DNA: TGTGCCATCAGTAACAGGGTTGAGAGGGGCTACACCTTC; CDR3 protein: CAISNRVERGYTF
D gene: .; CDR3 length: 11; V gene: TRBV19; J gene: TRBJ2-7; clone size: .; CDR3 DNA: TGTGCCAGTAGTTGGTCGGGCGAGCAGTACTTC; CDR3 protein: CASSWSGEQYF
D gene: TRBD2; CDR3 length: 16; V gene: TRBV7-9; J gene: TRBJ2-2; clone size: once; CDR3 DNA: TGTGCCAGCAGCTCCAATCAGCGGGAGTACACCGGGGAGCTGTTTTTT; CDR3 protein: CASSSNQREYTGELFF
D gene: TRBD1; CDR3 length: 14; V gene: TRBV19; J gene: TRBJ2-1; clone size: .; CDR3 DNA: TGTGCCAGTAGTTCACTGACAGGGGTCAATGAGCAGTTCTTC; CDR3 protein: CASSSLTGVNEQFF
D gene: .; CDR3 length: 14; V gene: TRBV11-3; J gene: TRBJ2-2; clone size: .; CDR3 DNA: TGTGCCAGCAGCCCCGGGGGCGCAATCGGGGAGCTGTTTTTT; CDR3 protein: CASSPGGAIGELFF
D gene: .; CDR3 length: 12; V gene: TRBV6-5; J gene: TRBJ2-7; clone size: .; CDR3 DNA: TGTGCCAGCAGTTACCCCAGTGGCGAGCAGTACTTC; CDR3 protein: CASSYPSGEQYF
D gene: .; CDR3 length: 11; V gene: TRBV29-1; J gene: TRBJ1-1; clone size: .; CDR3 DNA: TGCAGCGCACGCCAGGAGACTGAAGCTTTCTTT; CDR3 protein: CSARQETEAFF
D gene: .; CDR3 length: 15; V gene: TRBV5-4; J gene: TRBJ2-5; clone size: .; CDR3 DNA: TGTGCCAGCAGCTTGGCGGGGGCAGGGAGAGAGACCCAGTACTTC; CDR3 protein: CASSLAGAGRETQYF
D gene: .; CDR3 length: 13; V gene: TRBV18; J gene: TRBJ1-5; clone size: .; CDR3 DNA: TGTGCCAGCTCGGCCTCTGTCGATCAGCCCCAGCATTTT; CDR3 protein: CASSASVDQPQHF
D gene: .; CDR3 length: 14; V gene: TRBV7-2; J gene: TRBJ2-2; clone size: .; CDR3 DNA: TGTGCCAGCAGCTTAGACCCAGCGGTCGGGGAGCTGTTTTTT; CDR3 protein: CASSLDPAVGELFF
D gene: .; CDR3 length: 16; V gene: TRBV6-2/TRBV6-3; J gene: TRBJ2-2; clone size: .; CDR3 DNA: TGTGCCAGCAGTCCCCCTTCGACAGGGAACACCGGGGAGCTGTTTTTT; CDR3 protein: CASSPPSTGNTGELFF
D gene: .; CDR3 length: 15; V gene: TRBV27; J gene: TRBJ2-7; clone size: .; CDR3 DNA: TGTGCCAGCAGTTGGTCTGGAACAGGGAACTACGAGCAGTACTTC; CDR3 protein: CASSWSGTGNYEQYF
D gene: .; CDR3 length: 13; V gene: TRBV12-5; J gene: TRBJ1-2; clone size: .; CDR3 DNA: TGTGCTAGTGGTCCCAGCCTCCGATATGGCTACACCTTC; CDR3 protein: CASGPSLRYGYTF
D gene: .; CDR3 length: 14; V gene: TRBV27; J gene: TRBJ2-7; clone size: .; CDR3 DNA: TGTGCCAGCAGCCACCGGGACGGTTCCTACGAGCAGTACTTC; CDR3 protein: CASSHRDGSYEQYF
D gene: TRBD1; CDR3 length: 15; V gene: TRBV2; J gene: TRBJ1-2; clone size: .; CDR3 DNA: TGTGCCAGCAGTGAAGTGCAGGGGGCGTTTTATGGCTACACCTTC; CDR3 protein: CASSEVQGAFYGYTF
D gene: .; CDR3 length: 15; V gene: TRBV5-1; J gene: TRBJ1-3; clone size: .; CDR3 DNA: TGCGCCAGCAGCTTCGGCGGGAACTCTGGAAACACCATATATTTT; CDR3 protein: CASSFGGNSGNTIYF
D gene: .; CDR3 length: 14; V gene: TRBV9; J gene: TRBJ1-1; clone size: .; CDR3 DNA: TGTGCCAGCAGCGTAAGACCGCAAAACACTGAAGCTTTCTTT; CDR3 protein: CASSVRPQNTEAFF
D gene: TRBD2; CDR3 length: 15; V gene: TRBV5-1; J gene: TRBJ2-1; clone size: .; CDR3 DNA: TGCGCCAGCAGCGGAAGACTAGCGGGAGACAATGAGCAGTTCTTC; CDR3 protein: CASSGRLAGDNEQFF
D gene: .; CDR3 length: 14; V gene: TRBV19; J gene: TRBJ2-4; clone size: once; CDR3 DNA: TGTGCCAGTATGGAACCGGGGGCCAAAAACATTCAGTACTTC; CDR3 protein: CASMEPGAKNIQYF
D gene: TRBD1; CDR3 length: 14; V gene: TRBV5-4; J gene: TRBJ1-1; clone size: .; CDR3 DNA: TGTGCCAGCAGCTTGGACAGGGGGCAAGGTGAAGCTTTCTTT; CDR3 protein: CASSLDRGQGEAFF
D gene: .; CDR3 length: 12; V gene: TRBV5-1; J gene: TRBJ2-1; clone size: .; CDR3 DNA: TGCGCCAGCAGCTTGGACTACAATGAGCAGTTCTTC; CDR3 protein: CASSLDYNEQFF
D gene: TRBD1; CDR3 length: 17; V gene: TRBV28; J gene: TRBJ1-5; clone size: .; CDR3 DNA: TGTGCCAGCAGTTTAGGGGGCCTCGGGACAGGGTATCAGCCCCAGCATTTT; CDR3 protein: CASSLGGLGTGYQPQHF
D gene: .; CDR3 length: 15; V gene: TRBV7-8; J gene: TRBJ2-7; clone size: .; CDR3 DNA: TGTGCCAGCAGCTTTTTTCCAGCGGACACCTACGAGCAGTACTTC; CDR3 protein: CASSFFPADTYEQYF
D gene: .; CDR3 length: 15; V gene: TRBV15; J gene: TRBJ1-3; clone size: .; CDR3 DNA: TGTGCCACCAGCAGAGATCTCAGCTCTGGAAACACCATATATTTT; CDR3 protein: CATSRDLSSGNTIYF
D gene: .; CDR3 length: 14; V gene: TRBV7-9; J gene: TRBJ1-1; clone size: .; CDR3 DNA: TGTGCCAGCACCCCAAGTTCGATGAACACTGAAGCTTTCTTT; CDR3 protein: CASTPSSMNTEAFF
D gene: .; CDR3 length: 13; V gene: TRBV7-3; J gene: TRBJ1-1; clone size: .; CDR3 DNA: TGTGCCAGCAGCGTACAGGCAGACACTGAAGCTTTCTTT; CDR3 protein: CASSVQADTEAFF
D gene: .; CDR3 length: 14; V gene: TRBV7-2; J gene: TRBJ2-3; clone size: .; CDR3 DNA: TGTGCCAGCAGCTTAGTGGGGGGCACAGATACGCAGTATTTT; CDR3 protein: CASSLVGGTDTQYF
D gene: .; CDR3 length: 11; V gene: TRBV6-5; J gene: TRBJ2-5; clone size: .; CDR3 DNA: TGTGCCAGCAGGGGGATAGGGACCCAGTACTTC; CDR3 protein: CASRGIGTQYF
D gene: .; CDR3 length: 15; V gene: TRBV2; J gene: TRBJ2-2; clone size: .; CDR3 DNA: TGTGCCAGCAGTGATAGGGGCCTGGGGACCGGGGAGCTGTTTTTT; CDR3 protein: CASSDRGLGTGELFF
D gene: .; CDR3 length: 13; V gene: TRBV12-3/TRBV12-4; J gene: TRBJ2-2; clone size: .; CDR3 DNA: TGTGCCAGCGGTATTGGAAGCCACGGGGAGCTGTTTTTT; CDR3 protein: CASGIGSHGELFF
D gene: TRBD1; CDR3 length: 14; V gene: TRBV11-2; J gene: TRBJ2-7; clone size: .; CDR3 DNA: TGTGCCAGCAGCTTTTGGACAGGAGGCTACGAGCAGTACTTC; CDR3 protein: CASSFWTGGYEQYF
D gene: TRBD1; CDR3 length: 13; V gene: TRBV5-1; J gene: TRBJ1-2; clone size: .; CDR3 DNA: TGCGCCAGCAGCGTGGACAGGGGCCGAGGCTACACCTTC; CDR3 protein: CASSVDRGRGYTF
D gene: .; CDR3 length: 11; V gene: TRBV30; J gene: TRBJ1-2; clone size: .; CDR3 DNA: TGTGCCTGGGGGGCAGGGTATGGCTACACCTTC; CDR3 protein: CAWGAGYGYTF
D gene: TRBD1; CDR3 length: 15; V gene: TRBV10-3; J gene: TRBJ2-3; clone size: .; CDR3 DNA: TGTGCCATCAGTGAGTCTACAGGGGGAACAGATACGCAGTATTTT; CDR3 protein: CAISESTGGTDTQYF
D gene: .; CDR3 length: 13; V gene: TRBV27; J gene: TRBJ1-1; clone size: .; CDR3 DNA: TGTGCCAGCAGTTTCAACCGTGGGACTGAAGCTTTCTTT; CDR3 protein: CASSFNRGTEAFF
D gene: TRBD2; CDR3 length: 16; V gene: TRBV15; J gene: TRBJ2-7; clone size: .; CDR3 DNA: TGTGCCACCAGCGAGCGAGGACTAGCGGGAGACTACGAGCAGTACTTC; CDR3 protein: CATSERGLAGDYEQYF
D gene: .; CDR3 length: 14; V gene: TRBV9; J gene: TRBJ1-2; clone size: .; CDR3 DNA: TGTGCCAGCAGCGTTGACGGAACTAACTATGGCTACACCTTC; CDR3 protein: CASSVDGTNYGYTF
D gene: TRBD2; CDR3 length: 14; V gene: TRBV15; J gene: TRBJ2-2; clone size: .; CDR3 DNA: TGTGCCACCCTAGCGGCAGCGAACACCGGGGAGCTGTTTTTT; CDR3 protein: CATLAAANTGELFF
D gene: .; CDR3 length: 16; V gene: TRBV14; J gene: TRBJ2-4; clone size: .; CDR3 DNA: TGTGCCAGCAGCCAAGATTTGGTAGCAGGCAAAAACATTCAGTACTTC; CDR3 protein: CASSQDLVAGKNIQYF
D gene: .; CDR3 length: 19; V gene: TRBV6-2/TRBV6-3; J gene: TRBJ1-5; clone size: .; CDR3 DNA: TGTGCCAGCAGTTACTCGTTGTCAGGGCGGGGAACGGTGTATCAGCCCCAGCATTTT; CDR3 protein: CASSYSLSGRGTVYQPQHF
D gene: .; CDR3 length: 15; V gene: TRBV4-2; J gene: TRBJ2-3; clone size: .; CDR3 DNA: TGTGCCAGCAGCCAGAATTTAGCTGGAGCAGATACGCAGTATTTT; CDR3 protein: CASSQNLAGADTQYF
D gene: .; CDR3 length: 16; V gene: TRBV5-1; J gene: TRBJ2-3; clone size: .; CDR3 DNA: TGCGCCAGCAGCTTGGCCATGGGCCCTGGGTCAGATACGCAGTATTTT; CDR3 protein: CASSLAMGPGSDTQYF
D gene: TRBD1; CDR3 length: 15; V gene: TRBV27; J gene: TRBJ1-6; clone size: .; CDR3 DNA: TGTGCCAGCAGTTTATCGGGACAGGGTTTTTCACCCCTCCACTTT; CDR3 protein: CASSLSGQGFSPLHF